This T cell receptor (beta chain) emerged from a study of T-cell reconstitution after alpha-beta-depleted transplantation in children. The CDR3 spans 13 residues. The V and J ends lost 1 base and 6 bases respectively, with 8 bases between them. Germline assignment: CDR1 SGHRS and CDR2 YFSETQ. During its preparation, the TCRbeta library received unique molecular identifiers. TCRdb ran MiXCR on the PCR reads and lists one entry per CDR3 protein. This table holds roughly 610,000 distinct CDR3 sequences, over 9.5% found once. The TCR sequence derives from a human donor who donated a stem cell graft to a child with acute myeloid leukemia. Source: PBMCs from the stem cell graft donor, taken from the stem cell graft. The chain is built from TRBV5-1 and TRBJ2-1; possibly TRBD2 for D (6 bases). The CDR3 here is CASSLLATNEQFF. Written as DNA, the CDR3 is TGCGCCAGCAGCTTGCTAGCGACCAATGAGCAGTTCTTC.